The 23 T cell receptor beta chains below were found in one sample sequenced in a study of T cell clonality in common variable immunodeficiency (dated by TCRdb to between 2014 and 2016). Libraries were made using the immunoSEQ multiplex PCR assay. This is the immuneACCESS table as TCRdb keeps it, with only in-frame sequences that have V and J called. A part of the clones is gone; compared with another copy, unresolved V genes explain less than half, and the rest is unexplained. Across this sample, about 66,000 clones were tabulated and none appeared just once. In total, the top ten clones hold approximately 1.6% of the sample. The sample taken for sequencing was peripheral blood mononuclear cells. All receptors come from a person between 18 and 70 years old in good health.

This clone was found many times. Sequencing ends 3 residues short of the CDR3 end; the germline J gene provides the rest. V usage is TRBV6-2 or TRBV6-3 and J usage is TRBJ2-1; 10 nucleotides align to TRBD2. CDR1 is MNHEY and CDR2 is SVGEGT in the germline V gene. J was trimmed by 0 bases and V by 6 bases; bases with no gene match: 2. This CDR3 comprises 15 residues. The sequenced part of the CDR3 DNA is TGTGCCAGCAGCCCTAGCGGGAGCTCCTACAATGAG. Translated: CASSPSGSSYNE. From start to end, the CDR3 is CASSPSGSSYNEQFF.

This clone was counted at least ten times. Read data end 3 residues before the CDR3 end; the end is taken from the germline J gene. The chain is built from TRBV6-1 and TRBJ1-4, with 7 bases that match TRBD1. Germline lookup yields CDR1 MNHNS and CDR2 SASEGT. The CDR3 extends over 18 amino acids. J lost 6 bases, V lost 2 bases, and 15 bases had no gene match. CDR3 protein: CASSENLTGMDLYEKLFF. The covered CDR3 bases are TGTGCCAGCAGTGAAAACCTGACAGGGATGGACTTGTATGAAAAA.

This clone has at least ten counts. The sequence runs out 3 residues before the end of the CDR3; the remainder is reconstructed from the germline J gene. The V and J genes are TRBV2 and TRBJ1-5; TRBD1 agrees at 8 bases. Germline V gene lookup returns CDR1 SNHLY and CDR2 FYNNEI. This CDR3 spans 15 amino acids. J gave up 4 bases and V 6 bases, and 8 bases lay outside the gene matches. CDR3 bases read: TGTGCCAGCAGAGATGACAGGGGAGGGAATCAGCCC. Translation gives CASRDDRGGNQP. The entire CDR3 reads CASRDDRGGNQPQHF.

The table lists this clone with many counts. Incomplete CDR3 DNA: TGTGCCAGCAGTCGGTACCCCTACGAG. It yields the protein CASSRYPYE. The full CDR3 protein reads CASSRYPYEQYF. This sequence joins TRBV12-3 or TRBV12-4 and TRBJ2-7, with D unclear. The read halts 3 residues ahead of the CDR3 end, with the missing end drawn from the germline J gene. This CDR3 is built from 12 residues. V lost 5 bases, J lost 2 bases, and 7 bases lay in between.

This clone came up many times. The CDR3 end lies 3 residues beyond the end of the read and is filled in from the germline J gene. V usage is TRBV20-1 and J usage is TRBJ1-6; D is unresolved. This CDR3 is 15 amino acids long. V shed 0 bases and J shed 9 bases, with 15 bases lying between them. Germline CDR1 reads DFQATT; CDR2 reads SNEGSKA (reference sequence). The CDR3 reads CSARDREESSSPLHF. CDR3 DNA (partial): TGCAGTGCTAGAGATAGAGAGGAGTCTAGTTCACCC.

This clone was observed many times. The CDR3 bases that were read are TGTGCCAGCAGCTTTGGGACAGGAGGACACGAG. It yields the protein CASSFGTGGHE. The whole CDR3 region reads CASSFGTGGHEQYF. The V and J genes are TRBV7-9 and TRBJ2-7; 8 positions match TRBD1. Sequencing ends 3 residues short of the CDR3 end; the germline J gene provides the rest. The CDR3 covers 14 residues. V gave up 3 bases and J gave up 5 bases; unmatched junction bases: 6. Germline values: CDR1 SEHNR, CDR2 FQNEAQ (reference sequence).

This clone was counted ten times or more. The read gets to within 3 residues of the CDR3 end, and the germline J gene fills in the rest. This same CDR3 is encoded by further DNA sequences in the sample. The chain couples TRBV20-1 to TRBJ2-1, with 13 bases lining up with TRBD2. The V segment lost 6 bases and the J segment 8 bases; nucleotides outside the gene matches: 13. CDR3 length: 16 residues. CDR1 is DFQATT and CDR2 is SNEGSKA in the germline V gene (reference sequence). The sequenced part of the CDR3 DNA is TGCAGTGCAACCACTAGCGGGAGGGCCTTGGTTCATGAG. Translating it yields CSATTSGRALVHE. From start to end, the CDR3 is CSATTSGRALVHEQFF.

At least ten counts were recorded for this clone. The read gets to within 3 residues of the CDR3 end, and the germline J gene fills in the rest. J is TRBJ2-1 and V is TRBV7-9, with 12 bases identical to TRBD2. Germline CDR1 is SEHNR and CDR2 is FQNEAQ (reference sequence). The CDR3 is 15 amino acids. Losses at the gene ends were 6 bases for V and 8 bases for J; bases not matched to a gene: 8. The sequenced part of the CDR3 DNA is TGTGCCAGCAGGAAGGGACTAGCGGGTGTCGATGAG. It encodes CASRKGLAGVDE. The entire CDR3 protein reads CASRKGLAGVDEQFF.

As to this clone: The DNA ends 3 residues before the CDR3 does, and the rest of the CDR3 is filled in from the germline J gene. V gene TRBV7-3 combines with J gene TRBJ2-1; 12 nucleotides agree with TRBD2. Trimming cost V 5 bases and J 7 bases; bases outside gene matches: 6. There are 15 residues in the CDR3. In germline, CDR1 is SGHTA, CDR2 FQGTGA. The CDR3 region is CASSQTSGGLNEQFF. The part of the CDR3 DNA that was read is TGTGCCAGCAGCCAGACTAGCGGGGGCCTGAATGAG.

This clone came up many times. Germline is not matched at one junction end, which may reflect a read error. The read halts 3 residues ahead of the CDR3 end, with the missing end drawn from the germline J gene. This rearrangement joins TRBV4-2 to TRBJ2-5, with D possibly TRBD1 on 7 matching bases. Germline-derived CDR1 and CDR2 are LGHNA and YNFKEQ. The CDR3 loop spans 15 amino acids. The covered CDR3 bases are TGCGCCAGCAGCCAAGAGATTGGTCAGGGGGGGACC. Protein sequence: CASSQEIGQGGT. In full, the CDR3 reads CASSQEIGQGGTQYF.

Of note for this clone: Read data end 3 residues before the CDR3 end; the end is taken from the germline J gene. This chain uses TRBV7-8 with TRBJ1-5, with 9 bases matching TRBD1. This CDR3 is built from 15 residues. Losses at the gene ends were 5 bases for V and 5 bases for J; bases not matched to a gene: 7. Germline-derived CDR1 and CDR2 are SGHVS and FQNEAQ. The covered CDR3 bases are TGTGCCAGCAGCCTAGGACAGGGGCGTTATCAGCCC. Protein product: CASSLGQGRYQP. The whole CDR3 reads CASSLGQGRYQPQHF.

This clone came up many times. The sequence runs out 3 residues before the end of the CDR3; the remainder is reconstructed from the germline J gene. J is TRBJ2-2 and V is TRBV20-1, with TRBD2 matching 8 bases. Germline V lookup: CDR1 DFQATT, CDR2 SNEGSKA (reference sequence). The CDR3 is 16 residues long. V shed 1 base and J 5 bases; nucleotides not matched to a gene: 9. CDR3 region: CSARGGLAGGTGELFF. CDR3 DNA, as far as it was read: TGCAGTGCTAGAGGGGGGCTGGCGGGAGGAACCGGGGAG.

This clone appeared many times. The CDR3 end lies 3 residues beyond the end of the read and is filled in from the germline J gene. The chain uses TRBV18 and TRBJ1-2, with D unclear. Trimming shortened V by 6 bases and J by 0 bases, and 11 bases separated the two germline ends. CDR3 length: 14 residues. Germline values: CDR1 KGHSH, CDR2 LQKENI. CDR3 bases read: TGTGCCAGCTCCGAGGCGGGCCCTAACTATGGC. Translating gives CASSEAGPNYG. In full, the CDR3 is CASSEAGPNYGYTF.

This clone came up many times. The CDR3 end lies 3 residues beyond the end of the read and is filled in from the germline J gene. This sequence joins TRBV29-1 and TRBJ2-7; the D is unclear. The CDR3 is made up of 11 amino acids. Germline lookup yields CDR1 SQVTM and CDR2 ANQGSEA. The V gene lost 6 bases and the J gene lost 6 bases, with 12 bases spanning the gap. The CDR3 DNA, read in part, is TGCAGCGTGAGAATAGGGCCCGAG. Translating it yields CSVRIGPE. The complete CDR3 reads CSVRIGPEQYF.

At least ten counts were recorded for this clone. The CDR3 is cut off 3 residues early in the read; its end comes from the germline J gene. This chain connects TRBV20-1 to TRBJ2-3, with 7 bases matching TRBD2. Germline V CDR1 and CDR2: DFQATT, SNEGSKA (reference sequence). The CDR3 length is 14 residues. V lost 6 bases, J lost 2 bases, and 8 bases stayed unmatched. The sequenced CDR3 bases are TGCAGTGCCCGTAGCGGGTTACACACAGATACG. Translation gives CSARSGLHTDT. The CDR3 in its entirety is CSARSGLHTDTQYF.

In its sample, this clone was seen many times. CDR3 DNA, as far as it was read: TGTGCCAGCAGTCAGGGACTTCCTAGCACAGATACG. Translated, it gives CASSQGLPSTDT. The CDR3 as a whole reads CASSQGLPSTDTQYF. The gene calls are TRBV6-2 or TRBV6-3 and TRBJ2-3; D perhaps matches TRBD2 (6 bases). With the read ending 3 residues before the CDR3 end, the germline J gene is used to fill in that end. V was pared by 5 bases and J by 0 bases, with 12 bases between. The CDR3 consists of 15 residues. The germline V gene has CDR1 MNHEY and CDR2 SVGEGT.

This clone has at least ten counts. The CDR3 goes on 3 residues after the read ends, and that part is filled in from the germline J gene. The chain employs TRBV14 and TRBJ1-2; 9 bases are a match to TRBD1. There are 16 residues in the CDR3. Germline-derived CDR1 and CDR2 are SGHDN and FVKESK. The V and J ends lost 2 bases and 2 bases, in that order; junction bases with no gene match: 6. The part of the CDR3 DNA that was read is TGTGCCAGCAGCCAACGCCAGGGACAGGGCAACTATGGC. Translated: CASSQRQGQGNYG. The whole CDR3 region reads CASSQRQGQGNYGYTF. Variable domain in full (rest from reference TRBV14 and TRBJ1-2): EAGVTQFPSHSVIEKGQTVTLRCDPISGHDNLYWYRRVMGKEIKFLLHFVKESKQDESGMPNNRFLAERTGGTYSTLKVQPAELEDSGVYFCASSQRQGQGNYGYTFGSGTRLTVV.

This clone occurred a few times. The read finishes 3 residues shy of the CDR3 end, and the germline J gene is used to complete it. The chain links TRBV11-3 to TRBJ1-6; D uncertain. The germline gives CDR1 SGHNT, CDR2 YENEEA. The CDR3 is 15 residues long. V gave up 2 bases and J gave up 10 bases, with 15 bases separating them. The CDR3 DNA, read in part, is TGTGCCAGCAGCTTACCCCCGGACTTAGGGTCACCC. It translates to CASSLPPDLGSP. The entire CDR3 sequence reads CASSLPPDLGSPLHF.

This clone was counted only a few times. The missing CDR3 end, 3 residues past where the read stops, is filled in from the germline J gene. The V and J genes are TRBV7-9 and TRBJ1-3; a possible D gene is TRBD1 (5 bases). Germline CDR1 reads SEHNR; CDR2 reads FQNEAQ (reference sequence). Deletions cut 3 bases from V and 4 bases from J, with 13 bases between. The CDR3 has 15 residues. The CDR3 protein is CASSFGGGEGNTIYF. Incomplete CDR3 DNA: TGTGCCAGCAGCTTCGGGGGTGGGGAAGGAAACACC. Based on the CDR3 plus reference TRBV7-9 and TRBJ1-3, the full variable domain is DTGVSQNPRHKITKRGQNVTFRCDPISEHNRLYWYRQTLGQGPEFLTYFQNEAQLEKSRLLSDRFSAERPKGSFSTLEIQRTEQGDSAMYLCASSFGGGEGNTIYFGEGSWLTVV.

This clone was detected many times. The read terminates 3 residues ahead of where the CDR3 ends, so the germline J gene completes it. The V gene is TRBV7-9, the J gene TRBJ2-3; 9 nucleotides match TRBD1. This CDR3 region has 14 residues. V trimming: 4 bases; J trimming: 5 bases; junction bases outside the gene matches: 4. Germline V gene lookup returns CDR1 SEHNR and CDR2 FQNEAQ (reference sequence). The DNA read from the CDR3 is TGTGCCAGCAGCTCCTCGGACAGGGGAGATACG. It translates to CASSSSDRGDT. The CDR3 in its entirety is CASSSSDRGDTQYF. Full variable domain (rest looked up from reference TRBV7-9 and TRBJ2-3): DTGVSQNPRHKITKRGQNVTFRCDPISEHNRLYWYRQTLGQGPEFLTYFQNEAQLEKSRLLSDRFSAERPKGSFSTLEIQRTEQGDSAMYLCASSSSDRGDTQYFGPGTRLTVL.

This clone has a count of ten or more. Sequencing ends 3 residues short of the CDR3 end; the germline J gene provides the rest. V gene TRBV4-1 combines with J gene TRBJ2-7; the D gene is possibly TRBD1 (6 bases). Looked up from germline, CDR1 is MGHRA and CDR2 is YSYEKL. The CDR3 length is 15 residues. The V end lost 0 bases, the J end lost 1 base, and 10 bases lay between the germline ends. The sequenced part of the CDR3 DNA is TGCGCCAGCAGCCAAGAAAAGGGGGAGTCCTACGAG. Translated, it gives CASSQEKGESYE. The CDR3, in full, reads CASSQEKGESYEQYF.

This clone came up many times. Read sequence stops 3 residues before the CDR3 end, and the germline J gene provides the missing end. V usage is TRBV10-2 and J usage is TRBJ1-2; a weak D match, TRBD1 (6 bases). CDR3 length equals 12 residues. V was trimmed by 6 bases and J by 2 bases, leaving 7 bases between them. CDR1 is WSHSY and CDR2 is SAAADI in the germline V gene. Incomplete CDR3 DNA: TGCGCCAGCAGGGACAGAAACTATGGC. This sequence encodes CASRDRNYG. In full, the CDR3 reads CASRDRNYGYTF.

In its sample, this clone was seen many times. The CDR3 goes on 3 residues after the read ends, and that part is filled in from the germline J gene. The chain recombines TRBV7-9 with TRBJ1-1, with D possibly being TRBD1 (6 bases). Germline V gene data show CDR1 as SEHNR and CDR2 as FQNEAQ (reference sequence). The CDR3 covers 15 residues. Trimming pared 3 bases from V and 1 base from J, leaving 12 bases between. This CDR3 is CASSLLGGGNTEAFF. The covered CDR3 bases are TGTGCCAGCAGCTTGCTAGGGGGAGGGAACACTGAA. The full variable domain, completed using reference TRBV7-9 and TRBJ1-1, is DTGVSQNPRHKITKRGQNVTFRCDPISEHNRLYWYRQTLGQGPEFLTYFQNEAQLEKSRLLSDRFSAERPKGSFSTLEIQRTEQGDSAMYLCASSLLGGGNTEAFFGQGTRLTVV.